This TCR beta chain was captured in a study of T cell changes during pregnancy in multiple sclerosis. The V gene lost 5 bases and the J gene lost 3 bases, with 14 bases spanning the gap. The CDR3 totals 14 residues. Germline V gives CDR1 MNHEY, CDR2 SMNVEV (reference sequence). Here immunoSEQ multiplex PCR was the method, and the copy in TCRdb shows in-frame clones only, minus some. The sample yields roughly 51,000 clones, approximately 94% seen once. Sequenced here: CD8+ T cells from peripheral blood mononuclear cells, sampled before pregnancy. The TCR comes from a female donor with multiple sclerosis, enrolled in a pregnancy study. The chain is built from TRBV27 and TRBJ2-7; maybe TRBD2 (5 bases). In DNA, the CDR3 is TGTGCCAGCAGTCCAAAACTAGTCGGCTACGAGCAGTACTTC. Translated: CASSPKLVGYEQYF.